The source of this TCR beta chain is a study of cytotoxic CD8 clonotypes in ibrutinib-treated CLL. Study context: Over 10 relapsed/refractory, 15 treatment-naive; fewer than 18 IGHV unmutated. Some 25 partial and 2 complete responses; at median approximately 70 months, roughly 14 remitted, approximately 12 progressed. Study-level findings and limits: Clonality went up at the time of ibrutinib response, stayed stable in sustained remission, and later dropped back toward its baseline level at progression.

As input for TCR beta libraries, about 1.9 micrograms of genomic DNA came from cryopreserved PBMCs. With respect to this clone: The antigen is unknown.

The protocol was immunoSEQ multiplex PCR, while the TCRdb copy is restricted to in-frame clones and leaves out a portion. Of about 140,000 clones in the sample, 60% to 85% are singletons; the top ten hold about 27%. This CDR3 contains 14 residues. Deletions cut 1 base from V and 5 bases from J, with 11 bases between. The germline CDR1 and CDR2 sequences are SGHVS and FQNEAQ. Sequenced here: PBMCs, sampled after 12 months of ibrutinib treatment. The TCR comes from a human donor with chronic lymphocytic leukemia. This chain connects TRBV7-8 to TRBJ1-2; D unresolved. CDR3 sequence (DNA): TGTGCCAGCAGCTTAGAAGGGTGGTCGTATGGCTACACCTTC. This encodes CASSLEGWSYGYTF.